These 7 T cell receptor beta chains share one sample of origin, sequenced in a study of T cells after yellow fever vaccination. TCRdb called the 5' RACE reads again in MiXCR, with one record for every CDR3 protein. The sample has some 250,000 distinct CDR3 sequences, approximately 3.8% seen once. Sequencing used PBMCs, obtained 15 days after the yellow fever booster vaccination. These receptors all come from a young man who received the YFV17D yellow fever vaccine.

This clonotype has at least ten counts. The rearrangement links TRBV27 to TRBJ1-2; 7 bases agree with TRBD1. The J segment lost 3 bases and the V segment lost 6 bases, leaving 1 base of the junction unmatched. CDR1 and CDR2 from the germline V gene are MNHEY and SMNVEV (reference sequence). The CDR3 covers 12 residues. The CDR3 sequence: CASSTGDYGYTF. CDR3 in DNA: TGTGCCAGCAGCACAGGGGACTATGGCTACACCTTC.

This clonotype occurred a few times. The chain has TRBV28 and TRBJ2-1; a weak D match, TRBD2 (6 bases). This CDR3 is built from 15 residues. V was cut by 8 bases and J by 9 bases, with 23 bases left in between. Germline CDR1 MDHEN, CDR2 SYDVKM. The CDR3 is CASHSLARVRGEQFF. The CDR3, as DNA: TGTGCCAGCCATTCCCTAGCGAGGGTGAGGGGTGAGCAGTTCTTC.

The count of this clonotype is one. The rearrangement uses TRBV29-1 and TRBJ2-1; unclear D gene. CDR3 length equals 10 residues. Germline V gene data show CDR1 as SQVTM and CDR2 as ANQGSEA. Deletions cut 4 bases from V and 6 bases from J, with 4 bases between. The CDR3 coding sequence is TGCAGCGTTGGGGGCAATGAGCAGTTCTTC. It codes for CSVGGNEQFF.

This clonotype has a count of ten or more. This chain links TRBV7-2 with TRBJ2-7; 8 bases line up with TRBD2. The CDR3 is 14 residues long. Germline CDR1 SGHTA, CDR2 FQGNSA. Trimming at V came to 5 bases and at J to 2 bases, leaving 5 bases not matched to a gene. The CDR3 DNA reads as TGTGCCAGCAGCCAAGGTAGCGGGACCTACGAGCAGTACTTC. Encoded protein: CASSQGSGTYEQYF.

In its sample, this clonotype was seen many times. The rearrangement links TRBV20-1 to TRBJ1-1; 7 nucleotides line up with TRBD1. The CDR3 spans 14 residues. The trim removed 5 bases at V and 3 bases at J, leaving 9 bases unmatched. Germline lookup yields CDR1 DFQATT and CDR2 SNEGSKA (reference sequence). Here the CDR3 DNA reads TGCAGTGCTCCATCCGGACAGGCTGACACTGAAGCTTTCTTT. Translation gives CSAPSGQADTEAFF.

This clonotype has at least ten counts. The rearrangement links TRBV7-3 to TRBJ1-3; D not resolved. V was trimmed by 5 bases and J by 2 bases, leaving 7 bases between them. The germline V gene has CDR1 SGHTA and CDR2 FQGTGA. CDR3 length: 13 residues. CDR3: CASSSDTGNTIYF. The CDR3 DNA is TGTGCCAGCAGCAGCGACACTGGAAACACCATATATTTT.

This clonotype has ten or more counts. The chain links TRBV6-6 to TRBJ2-1, with 7 bases fitting TRBD1. After removal of 4 bases from V and 7 bases from J, the junction contained 4 bases not matched to a gene. This CDR3 contains 13 residues. Germline V gene data show CDR1 as MNHNY and CDR2 as SVGAGI (reference sequence). The CDR3 loop reads CASSSNRGNEQFF. DNA of the CDR3: TGTGCCAGCAGTTCCAACAGGGGAAATGAGCAGTTCTTC.